This is a list of T cell receptor beta chains from one sample in a study of blood T cells in healthy people across ages. TCRdb called the 5' RACE reads again in MiXCR, with one record for every CDR3 protein. The repertoire holds 550,000 to 800,000 distinct CDR3 sequences, about 32% seen once, with 15% in the top ten. The material sequenced was blood. All receptors come from a woman older than 75 in good health. Each CDR3 is given with its conserved first and last residue. D genes are given only for firm matches. The size field is filled for only some rows; it gives once, few, many or a size class.

clone size	V gene	D gene	J gene	CDR3 DNA	CDR3 protein
few	TRBV9	.	TRBJ1-2	TGTGCCAGCAGCCCACCTTCAGGGTTAAGGGGCTACACCTTC	CASSPPSGLRGYTF
many	TRBV6-1	TRBD2	TRBJ2-5	TGTGCCAGCTCGACGGGGGGGGGTATGCAAGAGACCCAGTACTTC	CASSTGGGMQETQYF
.	TRBV28	TRBD1	TRBJ1-6	TGTGCCAGCAGCCGGGACAGCAGACATAATTCACCCCTCCACTTT	CASSRDSRHNSPLHF
.	TRBV20-1	.	TRBJ2-5	TGCAGTGCTAGAGTCAGAGGGCCTAGGGAGACCCAGTACTTC	CSARVRGPRETQYF
.	TRBV12-3/TRBV12-4	TRBD2	TRBJ2-3	TGTGCCAGCAGTCCCCGACTAGCGGGGTACACAGATACGCAGTATTTT	CASSPRLAGYTDTQYF
many	TRBV11-2	.	TRBJ1-2	TGTGCCAGCAGCCGGGTGGGCAGGGAGAAAAATGGCTACACCTTC	CASSRVGREKNGYTF
once	TRBV12-3/TRBV12-4	.	TRBJ2-3	TGTGCCAGCAGTTTCACGAGAGTGAGCGCAGATACGCAGTATTTT	CASSFTRVSADTQYF
many	TRBV5-6	.	TRBJ2-7	TGTGCCAGCAGCTTGGGTCGGCGCCTAGGAGGGACCTACGAGCAGTACTTC	CASSLGRRLGGTYEQYF
many	TRBV12-3/TRBV12-4	.	TRBJ2-7	TGTGCCAGCAGTTTAGGGACTACCCTCTACGAGCAGTACTTC	CASSLGTTLYEQYF
many	TRBV5-6	TRBD1	TRBJ2-4	TGTGCCAGCAGTGAGACAGGGCTAAACATTCAGTACTTC	CASSETGLNIQYF
.	TRBV7-9	TRBD1	TRBJ1-4	TGTGCCAGCAGCTTATCCGGGACAGGGGTTGAAAAACTGTTTTTT	CASSLSGTGVEKLFF
many	TRBV12-3/TRBV12-4	.	TRBJ2-5	TGTGCCAGCAGCCCGGATTTCGGACGGGGGACCCAGTACTTC	CASSPDFGRGTQYF
.	TRBV19	.	TRBJ1-5	TGTGCCAGTAGTATAGCGGACAGAAGAAGCAGCAATCAGCCCCAGCATTTT	CASSIADRRSSNQPQHF